This TCR beta chain was obtained from a study of OX40 agonist ivuxolimab in advanced cancers. Regarding the study in general: Ivuxolimab, which targeted the costimulatory receptor OX40 (CD134), was an agonistic, fully human IgG2 monoclonal antibody. Intravenous ivuxolimab was administered to patients every 2 weeks at six dose levels: 0.01, 0.1, 0.3, 1.5, 3 and 10 mg/kg. Of the roughly 50 dose-escalation patients, hepatocellular carcinoma was present in some 19, melanoma in roughly 15, renal cell carcinoma in 9 and head and neck cancer in 9. In the dose-escalation cohort, 70% to 85% of patients were male, and the mean age was around 60 years, with a range of roughly 20 to 80. Patients were allowed to have had prior anti-PD-1, anti-PD-L1 or anti-CTLA-4 therapy, and 30% to 50% of the dose-escalation patients had previously received checkpoint inhibitors. Partial responses occurred in three dose-escalation patients, of whom one had hepatocellular carcinoma and two had cutaneous melanoma. The purpose of peripheral TCRbeta sequencing was to test whether ivuxolimab changed TCR sequence diversity and led to clonal T-cell expansion. The monotherapy dose-escalation portion (N of about 57 patients) of the phase I ivuxolimab trial is reported in the paper.

Note on this clone: The clone's antigen remains unknown. Per-base qualities were not stored, and no clone one base away is much larger.

The CDR3, cysteine through phenylalanine, is 12 amino acids long. The retained sequence is limited to the CDR3, 36 bases, with the frame set at the first base. V is reduced by 5 bases and J by 4 bases, leaving a spacing of 8 bases between them. Per the germline V gene (reference sequence), LNHDA is the CDR1 and SQIVND is the CDR2. Paper-wide results and their limitations: Low levels of normalized T-cell clonal expansion were also seen in some patients who did not respond. After ivuxolimab, more expanded clones were found on average in CD8+ T cells than in CD4+ T cells. Which antigens the clonally expanded peripheral T cells were specific for was not determined. In partial responders in the 0.1-3.0 mg/kg groups, normalized peripheral clonal expansion was found to be among the lowest, especially among CD8+ T cells. Clonal expansion of both CD4+ and CD8+ blood T cells was observed from baseline to week 6 at doses 0.1 to 3.0 mg/kg.

Patients with a history of autoimmune disease or receiving systemic immunosuppression were excluded from the trial. Peripheral blood for TCR sequencing was drawn from every dose cohort at baseline, at cycle 4 day 1 and at cycle 7 day 1. The samples were taken from a phase I, first-in-human, multicenter, open-label dose-escalation trial of ivuxolimab. Adults with locally advanced or metastatic melanoma, renal cell, hepatocellular, or head and neck squamous cell carcinoma were enrolled in the trial. CD4+ and CD8+ T cells were sorted separately from peripheral blood before TCR sequencing. For sequencing of the TCRbeta CDR3 region, genomic DNA was extracted from the sorted cells. TCRbeta CDR3 regions were sequenced using the immunoSEQ Assay. Drawn from immuneACCESS, this table holds only the in-frame rearrangements with V and J called that TCRdb kept. Clones are partly lost; checked studies trace under half to an unresolved V gene and leave the rest unexplained. In all, the sample holds 19,000 or so clones, and about 80% of those were seen once. Roughly 20% of the sample is held by the ten biggest clonotypes.

The chain uses TRBV19 and TRBJ1-2, with no D gene named confidently. This sequence was found in an adult with an advanced solid tumor such as melanoma, head and neck, liver or kidney cancer. The material was CD4+ or CD8+ T cells sorted from blood, obtained in a trial of the OX40 agonist ivuxolimab. The CDR3 reads CASSPGFYGYTF. The nucleotides are TGTGCCAGTAGTCCGGGATTCTATGGCTACACCTTC.